This T cell receptor beta chain was recorded in a study of blood T cell repertoires in COVID-19. Study information: T cells, B-cell-depleted T cells, or PBMCs supplied cDNA or gDNA.

As originally analysed: Reference gene primers were amplified, and this amplification served to estimate nucleated cell counts. TCRdb's table, derived via immunoSEQ multiplex PCR, lists solely in-frame clones and lacks some. That table supplies the V and J calls and clone size; D and trimming were determined from the DNA. The sample contains about 58,000 clones, over 65% of which appear only once. J gave up 3 bases and V 6 bases, and 5 bases lay outside the gene matches. CDR3 length equals 15 residues. Germline lookup yields CDR1 MDHEN and CDR2 SYDVKM. The chain combines TRBV28 with TRBJ2-1; TRBD2 aligns across 10 bases. The clonotype comes from a man aged 35-49 years with active COVID-19. The sample was peripheral blood. CDR3 sequence reads: CASRLLAGYYNEQFF. The CDR3 DNA follows: TGTGCCAGCAGGTTACTAGCGGGATACTACAATGAGCAGTTCTTC.